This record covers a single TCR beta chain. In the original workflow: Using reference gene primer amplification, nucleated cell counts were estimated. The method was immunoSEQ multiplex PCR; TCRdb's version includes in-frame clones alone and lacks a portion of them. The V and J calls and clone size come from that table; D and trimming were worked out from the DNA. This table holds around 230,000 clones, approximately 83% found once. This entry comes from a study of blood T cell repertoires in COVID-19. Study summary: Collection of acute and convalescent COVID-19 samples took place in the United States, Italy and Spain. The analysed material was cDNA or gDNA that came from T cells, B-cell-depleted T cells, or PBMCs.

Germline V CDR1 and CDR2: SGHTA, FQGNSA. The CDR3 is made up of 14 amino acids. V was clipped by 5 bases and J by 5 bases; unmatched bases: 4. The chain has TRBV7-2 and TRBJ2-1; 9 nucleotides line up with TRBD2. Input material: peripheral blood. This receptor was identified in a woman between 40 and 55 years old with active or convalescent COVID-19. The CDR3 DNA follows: TGTGCCAGCAGCGGAGGACTAGCGAACAATGAGCAGTTCTTC. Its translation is CASSGGLANNEQFF.